This T cell receptor (beta chain) was captured in a study of blood T cell repertoires in COVID-19. Across the study: COVID-19 samples, acute and convalescent, were from the United States, Italy and Spain. Nucleic acid was either cDNA or gDNA, and it came from T cells, B-cell-depleted T cells, or PBMCs.

There are 14 residues in the CDR3. Germline assignment: CDR1 LNHDA and CDR2 SQIVND (reference sequence). V was shortened by 1 base and J by 4 bases, with 10 bases between the two germline ends. In the authors' methods: Amplification with reference gene primers provided the estimates of nucleated cell counts. TCRdb's table, derived via immunoSEQ multiplex PCR, lists solely in-frame clones and lacks some. Clonal size and the V and J genes are those of that table, whereas D and trimming came from the DNA. The table has 250,000 or so clones, about 89% seen once. This clonotype was sampled from a man in his forties with active or convalescent COVID-19. The sample comprised peripheral blood. The chain carries TRBV19 and TRBJ1-1; D gene uncertain. The CDR3 region has the DNA TGTGCCAGTAGTATAGCGCCGGGGAGCACTGAAGCTTTCTTT. This sequence encodes CASSIAPGSTEAFF.